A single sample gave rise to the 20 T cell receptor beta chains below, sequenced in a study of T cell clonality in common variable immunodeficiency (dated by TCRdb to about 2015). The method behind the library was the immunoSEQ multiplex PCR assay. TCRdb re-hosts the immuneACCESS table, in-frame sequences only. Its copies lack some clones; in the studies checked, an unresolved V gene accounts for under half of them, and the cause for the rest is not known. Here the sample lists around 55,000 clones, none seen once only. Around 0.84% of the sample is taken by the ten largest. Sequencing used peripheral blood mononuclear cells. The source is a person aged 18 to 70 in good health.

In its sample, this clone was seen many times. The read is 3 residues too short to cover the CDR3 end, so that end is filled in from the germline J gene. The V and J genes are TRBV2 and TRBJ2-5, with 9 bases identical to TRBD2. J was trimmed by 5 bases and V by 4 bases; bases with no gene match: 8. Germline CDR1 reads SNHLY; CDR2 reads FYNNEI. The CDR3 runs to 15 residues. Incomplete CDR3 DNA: TGTGCCAGCAGTGTCAGTTTAGCGGGAGCGGAGACC. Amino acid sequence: CASSVSLAGAET. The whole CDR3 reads CASSVSLAGAETQYF. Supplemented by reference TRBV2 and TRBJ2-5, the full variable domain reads EPEVTQTPSHQVTQMGQEVILRCVPISNHLYFYWYRQILGQKVEFLVSFYNNEISEKSEIFDDQFSVERPDGSNFTLKIRSTKLEDSAMYFCASSVSLAGAETQYFGPGTRLLVL.

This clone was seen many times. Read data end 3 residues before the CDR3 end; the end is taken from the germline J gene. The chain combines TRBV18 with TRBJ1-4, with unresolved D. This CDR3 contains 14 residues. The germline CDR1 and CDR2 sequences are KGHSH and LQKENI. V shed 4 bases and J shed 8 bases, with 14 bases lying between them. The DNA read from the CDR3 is TGTGCCAGCTCACGATCCCTGGCGGAGGAAAAA. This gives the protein CASSRSLAEEK. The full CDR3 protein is CASSRSLAEEKLFF.

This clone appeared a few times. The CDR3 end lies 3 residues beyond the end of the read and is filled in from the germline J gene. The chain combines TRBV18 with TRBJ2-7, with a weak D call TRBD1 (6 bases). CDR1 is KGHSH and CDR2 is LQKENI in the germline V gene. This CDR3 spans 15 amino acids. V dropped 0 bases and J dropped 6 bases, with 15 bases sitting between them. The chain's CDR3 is CASSPPWGQGGEQYF. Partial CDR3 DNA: TGTGCCAGCTCACCACCCTGGGGCCAAGGGGGCGAG.

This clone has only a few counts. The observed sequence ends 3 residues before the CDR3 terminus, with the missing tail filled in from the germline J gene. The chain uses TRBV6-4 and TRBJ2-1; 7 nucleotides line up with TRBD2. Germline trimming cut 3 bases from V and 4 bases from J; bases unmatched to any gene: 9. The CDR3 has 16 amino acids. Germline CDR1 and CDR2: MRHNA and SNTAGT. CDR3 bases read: TGTGCCAGCAGTGATAGTACTAGCGACCCTTACAATGAG. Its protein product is CASSDSTSDPYNE. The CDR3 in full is CASSDSTSDPYNEQFF.

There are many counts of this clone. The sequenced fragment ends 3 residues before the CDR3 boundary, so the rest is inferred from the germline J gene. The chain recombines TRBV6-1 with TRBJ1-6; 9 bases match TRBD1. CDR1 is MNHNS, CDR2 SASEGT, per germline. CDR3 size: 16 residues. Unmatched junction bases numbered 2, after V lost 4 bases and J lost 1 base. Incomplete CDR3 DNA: TGTGCCAGCAGTGTCGACAGGGGGTCCTATAATTCACCC. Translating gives CASSVDRGSYNSP. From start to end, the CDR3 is CASSVDRGSYNSPLHF.

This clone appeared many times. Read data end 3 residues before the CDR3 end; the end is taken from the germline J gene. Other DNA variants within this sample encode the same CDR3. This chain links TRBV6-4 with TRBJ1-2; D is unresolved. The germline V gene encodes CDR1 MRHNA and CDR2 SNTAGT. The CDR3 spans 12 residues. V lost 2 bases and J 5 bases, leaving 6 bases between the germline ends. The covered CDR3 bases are TGTGCCAGCAGTGACAGGTTGTATGGC. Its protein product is CASSDRLYG. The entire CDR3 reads CASSDRLYGYTF.

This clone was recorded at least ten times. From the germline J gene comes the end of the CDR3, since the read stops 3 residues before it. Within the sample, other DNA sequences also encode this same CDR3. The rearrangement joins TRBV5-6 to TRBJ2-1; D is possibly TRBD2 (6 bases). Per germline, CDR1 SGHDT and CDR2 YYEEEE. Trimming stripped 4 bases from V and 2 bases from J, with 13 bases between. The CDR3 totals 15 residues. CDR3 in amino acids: CASSLGGTAYNEQFF. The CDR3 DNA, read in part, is TGTGCCAGCAGCCTCGGGGGAACCGCCTACAATGAG.

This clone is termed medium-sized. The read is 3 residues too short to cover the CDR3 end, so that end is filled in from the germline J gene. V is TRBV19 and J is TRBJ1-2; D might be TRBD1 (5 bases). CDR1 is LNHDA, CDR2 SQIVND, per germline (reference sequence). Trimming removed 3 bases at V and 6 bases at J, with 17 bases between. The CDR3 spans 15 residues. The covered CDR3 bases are TGTGCCAGTAGTATTATAGGCAGAGAAGGGGATGGC. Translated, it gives CASSIIGREGDG. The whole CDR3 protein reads CASSIIGREGDGYTF.

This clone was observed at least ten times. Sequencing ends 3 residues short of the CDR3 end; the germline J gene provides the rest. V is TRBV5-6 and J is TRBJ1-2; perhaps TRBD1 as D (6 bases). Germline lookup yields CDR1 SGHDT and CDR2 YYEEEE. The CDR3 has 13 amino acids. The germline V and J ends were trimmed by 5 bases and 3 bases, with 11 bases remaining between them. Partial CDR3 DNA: TGTGCCAGCAGTCTACAGGGCGACTATGGC. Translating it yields CASSLQGDYG. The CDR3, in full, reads CASSLQGDYGYTF.

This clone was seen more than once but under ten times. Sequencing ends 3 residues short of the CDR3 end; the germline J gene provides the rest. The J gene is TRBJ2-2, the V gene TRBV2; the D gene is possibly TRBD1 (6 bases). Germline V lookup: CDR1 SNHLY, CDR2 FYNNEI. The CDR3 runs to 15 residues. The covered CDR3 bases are TGTGCCAGCACCAAACGGGCAGGGGACAATTCACCG. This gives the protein CASTKRAGDNSP. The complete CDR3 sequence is CASTKRAGDNSPLFF.

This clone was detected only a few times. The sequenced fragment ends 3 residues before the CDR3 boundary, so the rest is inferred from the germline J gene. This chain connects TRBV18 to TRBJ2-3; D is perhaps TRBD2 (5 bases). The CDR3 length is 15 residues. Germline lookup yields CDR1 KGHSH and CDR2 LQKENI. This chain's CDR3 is CASSPRSTGNQPQYF. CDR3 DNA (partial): TGTGCCAGCTCACCACGTTCTACGGGGAATCAGCCG.

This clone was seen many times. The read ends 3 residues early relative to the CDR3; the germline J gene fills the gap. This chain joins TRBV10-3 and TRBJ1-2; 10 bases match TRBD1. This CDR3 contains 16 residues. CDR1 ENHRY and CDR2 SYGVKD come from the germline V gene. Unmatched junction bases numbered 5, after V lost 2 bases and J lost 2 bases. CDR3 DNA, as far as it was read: TGTGCCATCAGTGAGCCGGGACAGGGGATGAACTATGGC. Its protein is CAISEPGQGMNYG. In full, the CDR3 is CAISEPGQGMNYGYTF.

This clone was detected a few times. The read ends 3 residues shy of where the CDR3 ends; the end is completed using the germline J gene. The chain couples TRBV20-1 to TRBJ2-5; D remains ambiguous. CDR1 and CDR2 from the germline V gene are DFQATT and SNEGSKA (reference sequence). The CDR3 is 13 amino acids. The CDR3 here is CSARAPVTDTQYF. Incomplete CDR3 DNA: TGCAGTGCTAGGGCGCCGGTCACAGATACC.

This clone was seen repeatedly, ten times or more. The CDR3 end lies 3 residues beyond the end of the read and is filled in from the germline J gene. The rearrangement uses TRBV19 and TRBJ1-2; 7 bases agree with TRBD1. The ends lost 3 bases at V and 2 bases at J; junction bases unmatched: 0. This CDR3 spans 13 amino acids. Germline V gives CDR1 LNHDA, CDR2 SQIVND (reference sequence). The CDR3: CASSMGQNYGYTF. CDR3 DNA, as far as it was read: TGTGCCAGTAGTATGGGACAGAACTATGGC.

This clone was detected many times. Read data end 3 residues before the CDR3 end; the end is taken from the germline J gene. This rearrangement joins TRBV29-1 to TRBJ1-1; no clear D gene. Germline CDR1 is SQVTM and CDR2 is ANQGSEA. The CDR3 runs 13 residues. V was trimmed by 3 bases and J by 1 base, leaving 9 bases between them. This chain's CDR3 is CSVDDPGNTEAFF. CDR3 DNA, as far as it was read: TGCAGCGTTGACGATCCCGGGAACACTGAA.

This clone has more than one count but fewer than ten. The CDR3 DNA, read in part, is TGTGCCAGCAGCTTGCAGGGCCCCAATTCACCC. Protein sequence: CASSLQGPNSP. In full, the CDR3 reads CASSLQGPNSPLHF. The chain couples TRBV5-4 to TRBJ1-6; D perhaps matches TRBD1 (5 bases). The read ends 3 residues shy of where the CDR3 ends; the end is completed using the germline J gene. CDR1 and CDR2 (germline): SGHNT, YYREEE (reference sequence). The CDR3 covers 14 residues. Trimming removed 1 base from V and 7 bases from J, with 9 bases in between.

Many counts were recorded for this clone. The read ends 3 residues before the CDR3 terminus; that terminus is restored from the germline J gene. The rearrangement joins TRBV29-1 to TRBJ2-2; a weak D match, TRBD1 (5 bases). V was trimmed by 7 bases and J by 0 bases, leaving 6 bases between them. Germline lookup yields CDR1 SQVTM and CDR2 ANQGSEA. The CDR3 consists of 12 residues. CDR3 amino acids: CSATANTGELFF. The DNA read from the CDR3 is TGCAGCGCGACAGCGAACACCGGGGAG.

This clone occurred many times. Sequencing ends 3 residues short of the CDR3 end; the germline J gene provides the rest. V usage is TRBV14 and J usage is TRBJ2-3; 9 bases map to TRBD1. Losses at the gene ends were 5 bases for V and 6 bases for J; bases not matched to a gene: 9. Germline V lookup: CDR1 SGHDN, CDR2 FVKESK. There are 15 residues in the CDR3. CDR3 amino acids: CASSFRDRAEDTQYF. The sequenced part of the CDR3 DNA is TGTGCCAGCAGCTTCCGGGACAGGGCGGAGGATACG.

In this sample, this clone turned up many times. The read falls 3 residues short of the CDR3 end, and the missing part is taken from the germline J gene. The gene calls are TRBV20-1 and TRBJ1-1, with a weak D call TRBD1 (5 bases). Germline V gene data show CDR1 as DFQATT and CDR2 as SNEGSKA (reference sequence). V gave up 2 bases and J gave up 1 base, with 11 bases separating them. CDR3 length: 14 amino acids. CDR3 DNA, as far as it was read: TGCAGTGCTAGACAATTCGGACAGAACACTGAA. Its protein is CSARQFGQNTE. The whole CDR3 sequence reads CSARQFGQNTEAFF.

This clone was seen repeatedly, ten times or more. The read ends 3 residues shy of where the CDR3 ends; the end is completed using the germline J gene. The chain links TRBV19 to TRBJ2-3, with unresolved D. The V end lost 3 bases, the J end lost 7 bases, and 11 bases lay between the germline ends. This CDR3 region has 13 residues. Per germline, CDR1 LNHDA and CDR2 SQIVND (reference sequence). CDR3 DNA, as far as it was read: TGTGCCAGTAGTATGTCCCGCGAAAATACG. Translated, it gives CASSMSRENT. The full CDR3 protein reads CASSMSRENTQYF.